The clone carrying this T cell receptor beta chain has a count of ten or more. What it binds is unknown. The data are from a study of T cells in Graves' hyperthyroidism and ophthalmopathy. Study findings and constraints: For ophthalmopathy, model prediction preceded onset by a median 6.5 months. Blood also carried most thyroid clonotypes expanded above 0.001.

Germline CDR1 KGHDR, CDR2 SFDVKD. The CDR3 totals 14 residues. V was pared by 10 bases and J by 0 bases, with 5 bases of the junction left unmatched. The CDR3 regions of TCR beta were amplified from RNA transcripts. The TCR CDR3 first-round RT-PCR relied on the HTBI primer set. TCRdb ran MiXCR on the multiplex PCR reads and lists one entry per CDR3 protein. The sample yields roughly 380,000 distinct CDR3 sequences, 19% seen once. Patients aged 18 to 65 had newly diagnosed hyperthyroidism lasting under 2 months. Patients were excluded for uncontrolled infection, other autoimmune disease, pregnancy or lactation.

This clonotype originated in a woman aged 18-29 years with Graves' hyperthyroidism. The V gene is TRBV24-1, the J gene TRBJ2-7; TRBD1 agrees at 10 bases. What was sequenced was blood. The CDR3 here is CATSGTGDSYEQYF. The CDR3 coding sequence is TGTGCCACGTCCGGGACAGGGGACTCCTACGAGCAGTACTTC.